These 25 T cell receptor beta chains were sequenced from one sample in a study of blood T cell repertoires in COVID-19. Here immunoSEQ multiplex PCR was the method, and the copy in TCRdb shows in-frame clones only, minus some. The sample yields about 40,000 clones, approximately 88% seen once. Specimen: peripheral blood. These TCRs come from a woman aged 70 to 79 with acute or convalescent COVID-19.

In its sample, this clone was seen once. This sequence joins TRBV11-3 and TRBJ2-7; unclear D gene. The CDR3 length is 14 residues. Germline-derived CDR1 and CDR2 are SGHNT and YENEEA. Trimming shortened V by 1 base and J by 2 bases, and 9 bases separated the two germline ends. The CDR3 spells CASSLGRLPYEQYV. CDR3 DNA: TGTGCCAGCAGCTTAGGCAGGTTGCCCTACGAGCAGTACGTC.

The genes are TRBV6-2 or TRBV6-3 and TRBJ1-5, with no clear D. Germline CDR1 and CDR2: MNHEY and SVGEGT. V lost 6 bases and J 6 bases, leaving 24 bases between the germline ends. This CDR3 is 17 amino acids long. CDR3 sequence (DNA): TGTGCCAGCAGCCACTTCAGCGGGGAGAGAGGGTCTCAGCCCCAGCATTTT. Protein product: CASSHFSGERGSQPQHF.

This chain links TRBV7-8 with TRBJ1-5; D possibly corresponds to TRBD1 (5 bases). Germline CDR1 is SGHVS and CDR2 is FQNEAQ. Trimming left V 1 base short and J 1 base short, with 8 bases between. This CDR3 contains 15 residues. This CDR3 reads CASSLEGQSNQPQHF. DNA for the CDR3: TGTGCCAGCAGCTTAGAGGGGCAAAGCAATCAGCCCCAGCATTTT.

The chain uses TRBV10-3 and TRBJ1-2; D is unresolved. There are 14 residues in the CDR3. Per the germline V gene, CDR1 is ENHRY and CDR2 is SYGVKD. Deletions cut 6 bases from V and 4 bases from J, with 15 bases between. Here the CDR3 reads CAISADQKGYGYTF. For the CDR3, the DNA is TGTGCCATCAGCGCGGATCAGAAAGGCTATGGCTACACCTTC.

This clone was found once. This chain uses TRBV10-3 with TRBJ1-1, with TRBD1 as a possible D gene (5 bases). V lost 5 bases and J lost 1, with 11 bases in between. The CDR3 runs to 14 residues. CDR1 is ENHRY and CDR2 is SYGVKD in the germline V gene. This CDR3 reads CAISRQNPNTEAFF. CDR3 coding DNA: TGTGCCATCAGTAGACAGAATCCGAACACTGAAGCTTTCTTT.

The CDR3 loop is CASSEIKSSTYEQYV. The CDR3, as DNA: TGCGCCAGCAGTGAGATAAAAAGTAGTACCTACGAGCAGTACGTC. The genes are TRBV10-1 and TRBJ2-7; D not resolved. This CDR3 is 15 amino acids long. Trimming pared 2 bases from V and 2 bases from J, leaving 13 bases between. CDR1 WNHNN and CDR2 SYGVQD come from the germline V gene (reference sequence).

V gene TRBV24-1 combines with J gene TRBJ1-4, with no clear D. V lost 4 bases, J lost 3 bases, and 8 bases lay in between. CDR1 is KGHDR, CDR2 SFDVKD, per germline. The CDR3 totals 14 residues. CDR3 sequence (DNA): TGTGCCACCAGTGACCGGGGAGCTAATGAAAAACTGTTTTTT. Amino acid sequence: CATSDRGANEKLFF.

The chain uses TRBV19 and TRBJ1-2; 7 bases map to TRBD1. This CDR3 contains 12 residues. Germline V CDR1 and CDR2: LNHDA, SQIVND (reference sequence). Trimming removed 8 bases from V and 3 bases from J; junction bases left unmatched: 3. The CDR3 DNA reads TGTGCCAGTCAAGGGACAGACTATGGCTACACCTTC. Its protein is CASQGTDYGYTF.

The genes are TRBV12-5 and TRBJ1-1; 9 bases fit TRBD1. Germline values: CDR1 LGHNT, CDR2 FRNRAP. This CDR3 region has 15 residues. Germline trimming cut 3 bases from V and 7 bases from J; bases unmatched to any gene: 9. The CDR3 nucleotides are TGTGCTAGTGGTTTTCAGGGACAGGGACAATTTGAAGCTTTCTTT. It is translated as CASGFQGQGQFEAFF.

This chain joins TRBV7-3 and TRBJ2-2; TRBD2 aligns across 9 bases. With 6 bases clipped from V and 3 bases from J, the junction kept 8 bases outside the gene matches. Germline V gene lookup returns CDR1 SGHTA and CDR2 FQGTGA. This CDR3 contains 16 residues. The CDR3 nucleotides are TGTGCCAGCAGTTCACCGGGACTAGCACACACCGGGGAGCTGTTTTTT. Translation: CASSSPGLAHTGELFF.

This clone appeared a few times. V gene TRBV6-1 combines with J gene TRBJ2-1; perhaps TRBD2 as D (5 bases). Germline CDR1 is MNHNS and CDR2 is SASEGT. The CDR3 consists of 17 residues. V was pared by 4 bases and J by 8 bases, with 24 bases between. The CDR3 bases are TGTGCCAGCAGTGGGCAATTGTCGGACTCCCAGAACCATGAGCAGTTCTTC. Amino acid sequence: CASSGQLSDSQNHEQFF.

The rearrangement links TRBV3-1 (or the pseudogene TRBV3-2) to TRBJ2-5, with TRBD1 as a possible D gene (5 bases). Germline loops: CDR1 LGHDT, CDR2 YNNKEL (reference sequence). The CDR3 runs to 19 residues. Trimming took off 4 bases at V and 4 bases at J, with 28 bases between the two ends. The CDR3 is CASSPISYSLGGGAETQYF. The CDR3 DNA is TGTGCCAGCAGCCCAATTAGCTACTCCCTGGGCGGTGGGGCAGAGACCCAGTACTTC.

The CDR3 protein is CASSPEGLPSYEQYV. CDR3 nucleotides: TGTGCCAGCAGCCCCGAGGGATTGCCCTCCTACGAGCAGTACGTC. The rearrangement uses TRBV5-6 and TRBJ2-7; a weak D match, TRBD2 (5 bases). Germline loops: CDR1 SGHDT, CDR2 YYEEEE. This CDR3 region has 15 residues. V lost 4 bases and J 0 bases, leaving 14 bases between the germline ends.

This clone was detected only a few times. V gene TRBV7-2 combines with J gene TRBJ2-7; D gene unclear. The germline V gene has CDR1 SGHTA and CDR2 FQGNSA. The CDR3 contains 11 residues. DNA for the CDR3: TGTGCCAGCAGCTCCTCCTTCGAGCAGTACGTC. It translates to CASSSSFEQYV.

V and J are TRBV3-1 (or the pseudogene TRBV3-2) and TRBJ1-4; 10 nucleotides line up with TRBD1. The CDR3 spans 15 residues. The V gene's germline CDR1 is LGHDT and CDR2 YNNKEL (reference sequence). The J segment lost 6 bases and the V segment lost 0 bases, leaving 1 base of the junction unmatched. The CDR3 protein is CASSQEGTGDEKLFF. The CDR3 DNA reads TGTGCCAGCAGCCAAGAAGGGACAGGGGATGAAAAACTGTTTTTT.

V is TRBV29-1 and J is TRBJ1-2; the D is unclear. The germline CDR1 and CDR2 sequences are SQVTM and ANQGSEA. Trimming left V 5 bases short and J 8 bases short, with 12 bases between. This CDR3 has 11 amino acids. CDR3 sequence (DNA): TGCAGCGTTTATGAGGGAAACGGCTACACCTTC. Translated, it gives CSVYEGNGYTF.

The chain employs TRBV5-1 and TRBJ1-2, with TRBD1 matching 10 bases. The CDR3 has 16 residues. The ends lost 0 bases at V and 7 bases at J; junction bases unmatched: 9. Germline V gene data show CDR1 as SGHRS and CDR2 as YFSETQ. The CDR3 reads CASSLGPGQGSGGYTF. Here the CDR3 DNA reads TGCGCCAGCAGCTTGGGACCGGGACAGGGGTCGGGTGGCTACACCTTC.

This clone is termed medium-sized. V and J are TRBV9 and TRBJ1-3; no clear D. The CDR3 runs to 14 residues. Germline-derived CDR1 and CDR2 are SGDLS and YYNGEE. Trimming took 0 bases from V and 4 from J, leaving 8 bases between them. CDR3 sequence reads: CASSVGGYGNTIYF. In nucleotides, the CDR3 is TGTGCCAGCAGCGTAGGAGGGTACGGAAACACCATATATTTT. Full variable domain (outside the CDR3, taken from reference TRBV9 and TRBJ1-3): DSGVTQTPKHLITATGQRVTLRCSPRSGDLSVYWYQQSLDQGLQFLIQYYNGEERAKGNILERFSAQQFPDLHSELNLSSLELGDSALYFCASSVGGYGNTIYFGEGSWLTVV.

The chain is built from TRBV5-1 and TRBJ2-2; no firm D call. Germline V gene lookup returns CDR1 SGHRS and CDR2 YFSETQ. V lost 5 bases, J lost 2 bases, and 10 bases lay in between. The length of the CDR3 is 14 residues. The DNA for the CDR3 is TGCGCCAGCAGGCCAACTATAAACACCGGGGAGCTGTTTTTT. It translates to CASRPTINTGELFF.

The chain uses TRBV2 and TRBJ2-3; no definite D call. CDR1 and CDR2 from the germline V gene are SNHLY and FYNNEI. Trimming removed 5 bases from V and 7 bases from J, with 19 bases in between. The CDR3 has 15 residues. The CDR3, as DNA: TGTGCCAGCAGTCCCACTTACCCTGACGGGTATACGCAGTATTTT. Its translation is CASSPTYPDGYTQYF.

In DNA, the CDR3 is TGTGCCAGCAGCTTTGGACAAAGCCTTTACAATGAGCAGTTCTTC. It specifies CASSFGQSLYNEQFF. The chain carries TRBV11-2 and TRBJ2-1; D possibly corresponds to TRBD1 (5 bases). Per the germline V gene, CDR1 is SGHAT and CDR2 is FQNNGV. Trimming left V 3 bases short and J 4 bases short, with 13 bases between. CDR3 size: 15 residues.

This chain joins TRBV6-2 or TRBV6-3 and TRBJ2-1; perhaps TRBD2 as D (6 bases). V was pared by 0 bases and J by 0 bases, with 9 bases between. The germline CDR1 and CDR2 sequences are MNHEY and SVGEGT. This CDR3 spans 16 amino acids. Here the CDR3 reads CASSYSGGYSYNEQFF. In DNA form, the CDR3 reads TGTGCCAGCAGTTACTCCGGGGGATACTCCTACAATGAGCAGTTCTTC.

V gene TRBV7-2 combines with J gene TRBJ1-6; perhaps TRBD1 as D (5 bases). In germline, CDR1 is SGHTA, CDR2 FQGNSA. Trimming removed 1 base from V and 10 bases from J, with 5 bases in between. The CDR3 sequence is 12 residues long. The CDR3 nucleotides are TGTGCCAGCAGCTTAGGACAGTCACCCCTCCACTTT. Residues: CASSLGQSPLHF.

This clone has just a few counts. The chain combines TRBV7-2 with TRBJ1-1, with a weak D call TRBD1 (5 bases). Trimming removed 1 base from V and 0 bases from J, with 9 bases in between. Germline CDR1 SGHTA, CDR2 FQGNSA. This CDR3 is 15 amino acids long. CDR3 sequence (DNA): TGTGCCAGCAGCTTAGACGTGACAGTGAACACTGAAGCTTTCTTT. It encodes CASSLDVTVNTEAFF.

This clone was counted only a few times. The rearrangement links TRBV25-1 to TRBJ1-5; D perhaps matches TRBD1 (5 bases). Germline V gene sequence: CDR1 MGHDK, CDR2 SYGVNS. This CDR3 spans 15 amino acids. Between the trimmed V and J ends, which lost 4 bases and 4 bases, there was a span of 14 bases. The CDR3 region has the DNA TGTGCCAGCAGTGGTCCAGGGTTGGGGAATCAGCCCCAGCATTTT. Translation gives CASSGPGLGNQPQHF.